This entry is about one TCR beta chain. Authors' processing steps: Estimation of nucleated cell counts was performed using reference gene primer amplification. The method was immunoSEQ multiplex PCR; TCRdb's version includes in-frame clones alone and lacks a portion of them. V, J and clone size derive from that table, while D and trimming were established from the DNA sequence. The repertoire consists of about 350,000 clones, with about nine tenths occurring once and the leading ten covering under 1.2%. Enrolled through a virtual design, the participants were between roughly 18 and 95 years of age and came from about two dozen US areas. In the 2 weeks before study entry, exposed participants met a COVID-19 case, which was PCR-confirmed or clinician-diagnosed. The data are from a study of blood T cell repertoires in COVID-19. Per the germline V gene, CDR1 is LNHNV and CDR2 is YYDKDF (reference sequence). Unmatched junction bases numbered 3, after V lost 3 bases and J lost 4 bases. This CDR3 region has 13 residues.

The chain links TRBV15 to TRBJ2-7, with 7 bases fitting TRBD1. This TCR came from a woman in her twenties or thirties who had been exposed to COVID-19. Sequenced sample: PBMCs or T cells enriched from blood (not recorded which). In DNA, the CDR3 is TGTGCCACCAGCAGGGAGACAGGGTACGAGCAGTACTTC. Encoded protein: CATSRETGYEQYF.